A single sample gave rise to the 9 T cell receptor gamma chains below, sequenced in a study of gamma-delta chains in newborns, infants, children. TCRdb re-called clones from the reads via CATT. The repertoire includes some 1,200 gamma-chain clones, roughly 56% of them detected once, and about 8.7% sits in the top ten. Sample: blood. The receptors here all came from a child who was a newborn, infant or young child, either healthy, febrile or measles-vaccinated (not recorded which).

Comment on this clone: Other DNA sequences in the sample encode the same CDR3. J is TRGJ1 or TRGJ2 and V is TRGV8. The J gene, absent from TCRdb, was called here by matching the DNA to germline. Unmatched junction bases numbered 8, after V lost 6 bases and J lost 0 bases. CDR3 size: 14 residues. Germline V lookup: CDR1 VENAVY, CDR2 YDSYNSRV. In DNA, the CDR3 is TGTGCCACCTGGCACCCCCAGAATTATTATAAGAAACTCTTT. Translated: CATWHPQNYYKKLF.

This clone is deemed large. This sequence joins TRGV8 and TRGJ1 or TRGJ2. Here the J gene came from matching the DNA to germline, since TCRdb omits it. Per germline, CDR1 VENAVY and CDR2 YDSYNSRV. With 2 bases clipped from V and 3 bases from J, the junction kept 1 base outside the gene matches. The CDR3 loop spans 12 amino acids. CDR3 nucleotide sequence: TGTGCCACCTGGGATATTTATTATAAGAAACTCTTT. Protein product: CATWDIYYKKLF.

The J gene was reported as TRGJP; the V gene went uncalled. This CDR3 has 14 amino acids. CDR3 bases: TGTGCCTTGTGGGAGGTGTTGGGCAAAAAAATCAAGGTATTT. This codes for CALWEVLGKKIKVF.

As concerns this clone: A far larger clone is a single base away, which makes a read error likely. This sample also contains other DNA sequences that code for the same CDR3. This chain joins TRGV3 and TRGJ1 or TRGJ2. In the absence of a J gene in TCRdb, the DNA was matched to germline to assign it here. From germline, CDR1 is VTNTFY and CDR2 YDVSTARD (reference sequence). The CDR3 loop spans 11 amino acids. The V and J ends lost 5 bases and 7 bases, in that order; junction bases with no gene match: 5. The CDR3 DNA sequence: TGTGCCACCTGGGGTAACTATAAGAAACTCTTT. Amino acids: CATWGNYKKLF.

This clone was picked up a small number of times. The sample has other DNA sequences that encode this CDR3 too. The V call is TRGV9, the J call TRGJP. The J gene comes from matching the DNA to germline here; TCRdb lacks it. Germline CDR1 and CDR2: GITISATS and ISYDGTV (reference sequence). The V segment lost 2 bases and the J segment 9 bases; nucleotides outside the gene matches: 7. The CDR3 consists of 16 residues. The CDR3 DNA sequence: TGTGCCTTGTGGGAGGCGCGGCCGTTGGGCAAAAAAATCAAGGTATTT. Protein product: CALWEARPLGKKIKVF.

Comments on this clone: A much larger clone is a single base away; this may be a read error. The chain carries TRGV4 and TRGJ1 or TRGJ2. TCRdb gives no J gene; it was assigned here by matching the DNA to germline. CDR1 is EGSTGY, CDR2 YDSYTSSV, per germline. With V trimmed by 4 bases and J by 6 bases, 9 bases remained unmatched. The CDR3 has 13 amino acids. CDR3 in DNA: TGTGCCACCTGGGACCTTGGCCTTTATAAGAAACTCTTT. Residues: CATWDLGLYKKLF.

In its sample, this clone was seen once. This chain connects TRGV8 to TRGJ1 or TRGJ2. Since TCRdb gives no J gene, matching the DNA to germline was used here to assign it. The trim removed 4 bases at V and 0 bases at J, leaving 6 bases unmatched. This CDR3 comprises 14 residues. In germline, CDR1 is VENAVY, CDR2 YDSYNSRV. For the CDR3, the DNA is TGTGCCACCTGGGACTACGGGAATTATTATAAGAAACTCTTT. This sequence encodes CATWDYGNYYKKLF.

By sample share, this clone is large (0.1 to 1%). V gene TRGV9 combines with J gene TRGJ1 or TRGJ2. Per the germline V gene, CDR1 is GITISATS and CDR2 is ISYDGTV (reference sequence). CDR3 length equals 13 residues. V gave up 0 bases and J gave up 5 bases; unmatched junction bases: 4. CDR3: CALWEVGNYKKLF. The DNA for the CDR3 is TGTGCCTTGTGGGAGGTGGGGAATTATAAGAAACTCTTT.

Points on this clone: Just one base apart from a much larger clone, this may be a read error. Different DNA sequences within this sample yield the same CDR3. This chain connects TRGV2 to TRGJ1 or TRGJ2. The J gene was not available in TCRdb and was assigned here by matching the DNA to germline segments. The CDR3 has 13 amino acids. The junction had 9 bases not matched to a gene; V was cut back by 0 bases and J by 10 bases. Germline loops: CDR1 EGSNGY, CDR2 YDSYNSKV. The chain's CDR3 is CATWDGTIDKKLF. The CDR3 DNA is TGTGCCACCTGGGACGGGACCATCGACAAGAAACTCTTT.